Shown below are 12 T cell receptor beta chains from a single sample sequenced in a study of CD4 T cells in relation to SARS-CoV-2 and coronaviruses. CD4+ T cells from unexposed donors were obtained before the COVID-19 pandemic (2011-2018). TCRdb's table, derived via immunoSEQ multiplex PCR, lists solely in-frame clones and lacks some. The table records roughly 68,000 clones, about 92% of them present only once. Source material: naive CD4+ T cells from PBMCs. The sample's subset: naive CD4+ T cells isolated by negative enrichment. The origin of the receptors is a human donor in good health.

The V and J genes are TRBV3-1 (or the pseudogene TRBV3-2) and TRBJ2-1; D call uncertain. The CDR3 is 12 amino acids. From germline, CDR1 is LGHDT and CDR2 YNNKEL (reference sequence). The V end lost 2 bases, the J end lost 7 bases, and 6 bases lay between the germline ends. The CDR3 sequence: CASSQYRNEQFF. CDR3 nucleotides: TGTGCCAGCAGCCAATATCGGAATGAGCAGTTCTTC.

The gene calls are TRBV15 and TRBJ2-3; D unresolved. Germline V gene sequence: CDR1 LNHNV, CDR2 YYDKDF (reference sequence). The CDR3 length is 15 residues. Trimming removed 3 bases from V and 2 bases from J, with 12 bases in between. CDR3 coding DNA: TGTGCCACCAGCAGTCGCTCGAGGCACACAGATACGCAGTATTTT. Translation: CATSSRSRHTDTQYF.

The chain employs TRBV28 and TRBJ1-1; 7 bases are shared with TRBD1. With 5 bases clipped from V and 0 bases from J, the junction kept 6 bases outside the gene matches. Germline V gene data show CDR1 as MDHEN and CDR2 as SYDVKM. There are 15 residues in the CDR3. The CDR3 loop reads CASSVMGQLNTEAFF. CDR3 nucleotide sequence: TGTGCCAGCAGTGTGATGGGACAGCTGAACACTGAAGCTTTCTTT. Complete variable domain (other parts from reference TRBV28 and TRBJ1-1): DVKVTQSSRYLVKRTGEKVFLECVQDMDHENMFWYRQDPGLGLRLIYFSYDVKMKEKGDIPEGYSVSREKKERFSLILESASTNQTSMYLCASSVMGQLNTEAFFGQGTRLTVV.

The gene calls are TRBV7-9 and TRBJ2-7; perhaps TRBD1 as D (6 bases). Trimming left V 5 bases short and J 1 base short, with 18 bases between. The CDR3 extends over 16 amino acids. Per germline, CDR1 SEHNR and CDR2 FQNEAQ (reference sequence). The CDR3 loop reads CASSLTPHRVSYEQYF. The CDR3 DNA sequence: TGTGCCAGCAGCCTTACTCCCCACAGGGTATCCTACGAGCAGTACTTC.

V and J are TRBV29-1 and TRBJ2-3, with TRBD1 as a possible D gene (5 bases). The CDR3 totals 18 residues. The ends were cut back, 1 base at V and 0 bases at J, with 20 bases in the middle. CDR1 and CDR2 (germline): SQVTM, ANQGSEA. CDR3 loop: CSVEVTGLGPFSTDTQYF. In DNA form, the CDR3 reads TGCAGCGTTGAAGTAACCGGTTTGGGGCCCTTCAGCACAGATACGCAGTATTTT.

This clone occurred once. This sequence joins TRBV6-5 and TRBJ2-7, with 12 nucleotides matching TRBD2. The CDR3 length is 15 residues. Germline CDR1 reads MNHEY; CDR2 reads SVGAGI. Trimming at V came to 4 bases and at J to 0 bases, leaving 1 base not matched to a gene. CDR3 DNA sequence: TGTGCCAGCAGTTTGGGACTAGCGGGCTCCTACGAGCAGTACTTC. This encodes CASSLGLAGSYEQYF.

The rearrangement uses TRBV19 and TRBJ1-4; D is ambiguous. CDR1 is LNHDA, CDR2 SQIVND, per germline (reference sequence). V lost 6 bases to trimming and J lost 10 bases, with 12 bases between them. The CDR3 is 12 amino acids. The CDR3: CASRGRFGKLFF. DNA of the CDR3: TGTGCCAGTAGGGGGAGGTTCGGAAAACTGTTTTTT.

The chain combines TRBV6-2 or TRBV6-3 with TRBJ2-7, with TRBD2 matching 10 bases. CDR3 length: 15 amino acids. Per the germline V gene, CDR1 is MNHEY and CDR2 is SVGEGT. V lost 0 bases, J lost 7 bases, and 6 bases stayed unmatched. The CDR3 here is CASSYSTSGSWEQYF. As DNA, the CDR3 is TGTGCCAGCAGTTACTCGACTAGCGGGTCGTGGGAGCAGTACTTC.

The chain recombines TRBV28 with TRBJ1-5; no clear D gene. The CDR3 sequence is 16 residues long. The V end lost 3 bases, the J end lost 0 bases, and 12 bases lay between the germline ends. The V gene's germline CDR1 is MDHEN and CDR2 SYDVKM. CDR3 bases: TGTGCCAGCAGTTTTCGAGGAACCAGTAGCAATCAGCCCCAGCATTTT. Translation gives CASSFRGTSSNQPQHF.

V and J are TRBV19 and TRBJ2-6; D is undetermined. The V gene's germline CDR1 is LNHDA and CDR2 SQIVND (reference sequence). CDR3 length equals 13 residues. Trimming left V 3 bases short and J 2 bases short, with 2 bases between. CDR3 region: CASSMTGANVLTF. CDR3 DNA: TGTGCCAGTAGTATGACTGGGGCCAACGTCCTGACTTTC.

The V call is TRBV7-2, the J call TRBJ1-1, with D unclear. The CDR3 is 15 amino acids. Trimming cost V 5 bases and J 6 bases, with 19 bases left between them. CDR1 SGHTA and CDR2 FQGNSA come from the germline V gene. For the CDR3, the DNA is TGTGCCAGCAGCCCTCGGGGTGGCGGGGAAGCTGAAGCTTTCTTT. Translation gives CASSPRGGGEAEAFF.

The V call is TRBV6-6, the J call TRBJ1-5; D gene unclear. V dropped 0 bases and J dropped 0 bases, with 9 bases sitting between them. The CDR3 covers 16 residues. CDR1 is MNHNY and CDR2 is SVGAGI in the germline V gene (reference sequence). The CDR3 loop is CASSYSSRNSNQPQHF. For the CDR3, the DNA is TGTGCCAGCAGTTACTCAAGCAGGAATAGCAATCAGCCCCAGCATTTT.